The 4 T cell receptor beta chains reported below all come from one sample, sequenced in a study of radiotherapy plus CTLA-4 blockade in lung cancer. Here immunoSEQ multiplex PCR was the method, and the copy in TCRdb shows in-frame clones only, minus some. Of 39,000 or so clones in the sample, over 70% were seen once. The sample consisted of peripheral blood, taken from a patient treated with radiotherapy plus ipilimumab. The receptor source for this set is a human donor with non-small cell lung cancer who had stable disease on radiotherapy plus ipilimumab.

With regard to this clone: This same CDR3 is encoded by further DNA sequences in the sample. This chain joins TRBV29-1 and TRBJ2-5, with TRBD2 matching 8 bases. Germline V gene data show CDR1 as SQVTM and CDR2 as ANQGSEA. The junction had 5 bases not matched to a gene; V was cut back by 3 bases and J by 5 bases. This CDR3 has 13 amino acids. The CDR3 nucleotides are TGCAGCGTTGAGCGGGGGGTGGGGGAGACCCAGTACTTC. Translating it yields CSVERGVGETQYF.

The genes are TRBV4-2 and TRBJ1-4; D might be TRBD1 (5 bases). The CDR3 runs to 12 residues. The V gene's germline CDR1 is LGHNA and CDR2 YNFKEQ. V was shortened by 1 base and J by 8 bases, with 5 bases between the two germline ends. The CDR3 region has the DNA TGTGCCAGCAGCCAAGGGGGGGAAAAACTGTTTTTT. It codes for CASSQGGEKLFF.

The chain is built from TRBV29-1 and TRBJ2-7; possibly TRBD1 for D (6 bases). Between the trimmed V and J ends, which lost 5 bases and 0 bases, there was a span of 8 bases. Per germline, CDR1 SQVTM and CDR2 ANQGSEA. The CDR3 totals 12 residues. The CDR3 coding sequence is TGCAGCGTTCGGACAGACTCCTACGAGCAGTACGTC. This translates into CSVRTDSYEQYV.

This clone was counted only a few times. The chain has TRBV5-1 and TRBJ1-1; TRBD1 matches 7 bases. The V and J ends lost 4 bases and 1 base, in that order; junction bases with no gene match: 7. Germline V gene sequence: CDR1 SGHRS, CDR2 YFSETQ. CDR3 length: 15 residues. The DNA for the CDR3 is TGCGCCAGCAGCCCGATTGGGACAGAGAACACTGAAGCTTTCTTT. The encoded protein is CASSPIGTENTEAFF.